A selection of T cell receptor beta chains follows, all from one sample in a study of T cell responses to AZD1222 COVID-19 vaccine. Data came from immunoSEQ multiplex PCR; TCRdb stores just in-frame clones and leaves some out. This table has 95,000 to 150,000 clones, approximately 90% appearing once. The sequencing used peripheral blood, collected on day 0 of AZD1222 vaccination. The receptor source for this set is an adult in good health. The CDR3 runs from the conserved cysteine through the conserved F or W. The D gene is left open where the match is weak. Some rows have no size entry. The others give once, few or many, or a class for an expanded clone.

cdr3_length | j_call | d_call | v_call | clone_size | cdr3_nt | cdr3_aa
12 | TRBJ2-5 | . | TRBV12-3/TRBV12-4 | . | TGTGCCAGCAGTTTAATCAGGGAGACCCAGTACTTC | CASSLIRETQYF
14 | TRBJ2-2 | . | TRBV7-2 | once | TGTGCCAGCAGCTTGAACAGGGTGGCCGGGGAGCTGTTTTTT | CASSLNRVAGELFF
18 | TRBJ2-3 | . | TRBV5-1 | . | TGCGCCAGCAGCTTAATCCACCCGCGTGGGGGAAGCACAGATACGCAGTATTTT | CASSLIHPRGGSTDTQYF
14 | TRBJ1-2 | . | TRBV29-1 | . | TGCAGCGCCCGAGGGGCTACTCAGAACTATGGCTACACCTTC | CSARGATQNYGYTF
17 | TRBJ1-2 | . | TRBV4-2 | . | TGTGCCAGCAGCCAAGACTCCGACAGGAGAGCTAACTATGGCTACACCTTC | CASSQDSDRRANYGYTF
15 | TRBJ1-1 | TRBD1 | TRBV5-1 | . | TGCGCCAGCAGCCCCGACAGGGGAGCGAACACTGAAGCTTTCTTT | CASSPDRGANTEAFF
14 | TRBJ2-3 | TRBD2 | TRBV13 | . | TGTGCCAGCAGCCCGGGGACTAGCGCAGATACGCAGTATTTT | CASSPGTSADTQYF
13 | TRBJ1-1 | TRBD1 | TRBV10-3 | . | TGTGCCACGAGATCAGGGGGTGGGACTGAAGCTTTCTTT | CATRSGGGTEAFF
17 | TRBJ1-1 | TRBD1 | TRBV6-2/TRBV6-3 | . | TGTGCCAGCAGTTACTCGACAGGGCCTTCAAAGGACACTGAAGCTTTCTTT | CASSYSTGPSKDTEAFF
11 | TRBJ1-2 | . | TRBV9 | . | TGTGCCAGCAGTGACCGACGTGGCTACACCTTC | CASSDRRGYTF
19 | TRBJ1-1 | . | TRBV6-4 | . | TGTGCCAGCAGTGACCCCCCGACAGGCGGCGCGGTGGTGGACATTGAAGCTTTCTTT | CASSDPPTGGAVVDIEAFF
15 | TRBJ2-3 | . | TRBV3-1/TRBV3-2 | . | TGTGCCAGCAGCCAAGAGCTGGAGTCGTGGGATACGCAGTATTTT | CASSQELESWDTQYF
14 | TRBJ1-1 | . | TRBV5-4 | . | TGTGCCAGCAGCCCTGGAGGGGCGAACACTGAAGCTTTCTTT | CASSPGGANTEAFF
15 | TRBJ2-2 | . | TRBV2 | once | TGTGCCAGCAGTCTCAGCACCGCGAACACCGGGGAGCTGTTTTTT | CASSLSTANTGELFF
13 | TRBJ1-5 | . | TRBV7-9 | . | TGTGCCAGCAGCTACAGTGGCCCTCAGCCCCAGCATTTT | CASSYSGPQPQHF
13 | TRBJ2-2 | . | TRBV4-3 | . | TGCGCCAGCAGCGCGCTGAACACCGGGGAGCTGTTTTTT | CASSALNTGELFF
13 | TRBJ1-4 | TRBD1 | TRBV28 | . | TGTGCCAGTTACAGGGGGCGCGGTGAAAAACTGTTTTTT | CASYRGRGEKLFF
13 | TRBJ1-2 | . | TRBV5-1 | few | TGCGCCAGCAGACTGAGCAGGAACTATGGCTACACCTTC | CASRLSRNYGYTF
14 | TRBJ2-5 | . | TRBV9 | once | TGTGCCAGCAGCGTAGGCTCAGGGGCCATGACCCAGTACTTC | CASSVGSGAMTQYF
12 | TRBJ1-2 | TRBD1 | TRBV28 | . | TGTGCCAGCAGGGACAGGGGCTATGGCTACACCTTC | CASRDRGYGYTF
15 | TRBJ1-5 | . | TRBV11-1 | . | TGTGCCAGCAGCTTAGAGGGGGGGGCTGGTCAGCCCCAGCATTTT | CASSLEGGAGQPQHF
11 | TRBJ1-5 | TRBD1 | TRBV20-1 | . | TGCAGTGCTTCAGGGGGTCAGCCCCAGCATTTT | CSASGGQPQHF
12 | TRBJ2-7 | . | TRBV12-3/TRBV12-4 | . | TGTGCCAGCAGTTTCGGTCAAGGCGAGCAGTACTTC | CASSFGQGEQYF
17 | TRBJ1-4 | . | TRBV19 | . | TGTGCCAGTAGGATGGGACGGTCGTTTGCAACTAATGAAAAACTGTTTTTT | CASRMGRSFATNEKLFF
13 | TRBJ1-1 | . | TRBV5-1 | once | TGCGCCAGCAGCTTGGCAGGGGACTTAGAAGCTTTCTTT | CASSLAGDLEAFF
13 | TRBJ2-5 | . | TRBV10-1 | . | TGCGCCAGCAAGAGGGACACCCAAGAGACCCAGTACTTC | CASKRDTQETQYF